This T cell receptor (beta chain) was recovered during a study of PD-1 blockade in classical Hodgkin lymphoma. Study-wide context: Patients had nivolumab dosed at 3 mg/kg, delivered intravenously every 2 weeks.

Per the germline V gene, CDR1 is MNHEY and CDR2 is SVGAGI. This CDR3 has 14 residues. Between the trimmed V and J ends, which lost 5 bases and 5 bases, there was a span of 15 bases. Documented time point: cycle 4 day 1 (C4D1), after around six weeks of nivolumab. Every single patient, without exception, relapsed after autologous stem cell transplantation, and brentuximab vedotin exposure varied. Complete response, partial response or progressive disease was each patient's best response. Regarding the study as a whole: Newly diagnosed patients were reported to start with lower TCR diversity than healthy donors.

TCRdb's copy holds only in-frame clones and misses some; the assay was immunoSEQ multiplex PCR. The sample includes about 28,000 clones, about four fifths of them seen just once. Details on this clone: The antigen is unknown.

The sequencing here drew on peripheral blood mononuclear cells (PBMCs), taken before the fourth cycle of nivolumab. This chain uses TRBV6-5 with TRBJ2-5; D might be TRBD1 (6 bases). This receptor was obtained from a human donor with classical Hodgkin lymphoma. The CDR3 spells CASSTGSSRETQYF. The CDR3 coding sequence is TGTGCCAGCAGTACAGGGTCTTCTCGGGAGACCCAGTACTTC.